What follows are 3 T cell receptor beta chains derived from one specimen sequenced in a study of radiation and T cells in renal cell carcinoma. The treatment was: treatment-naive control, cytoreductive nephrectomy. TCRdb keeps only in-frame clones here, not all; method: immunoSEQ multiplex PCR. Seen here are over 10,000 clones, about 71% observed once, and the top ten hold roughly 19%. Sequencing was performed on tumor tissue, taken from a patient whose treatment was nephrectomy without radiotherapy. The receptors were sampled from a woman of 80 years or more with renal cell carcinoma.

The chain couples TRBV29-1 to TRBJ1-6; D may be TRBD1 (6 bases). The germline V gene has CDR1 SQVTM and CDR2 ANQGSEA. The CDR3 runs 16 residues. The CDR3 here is CNGLGGAQPPHSPLHF. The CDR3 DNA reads TGCAATGGGCTGGGGGGCGCCCAACCCCCGCATTCACCCCTCCACTTT.

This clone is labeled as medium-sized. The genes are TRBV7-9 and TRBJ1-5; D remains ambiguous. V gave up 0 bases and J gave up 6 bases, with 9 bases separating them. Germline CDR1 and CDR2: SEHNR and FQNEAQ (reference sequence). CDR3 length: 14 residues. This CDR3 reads CASSLAGFGQPQHF. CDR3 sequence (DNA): TGTGCCAGCAGCTTAGCAGGGTTTGGTCAGCCCCAGCATTTT. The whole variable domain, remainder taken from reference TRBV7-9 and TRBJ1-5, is DTGVSQNPRHKITKRGQNVTFRCDPISEHNRLYWYRQTLGQGPEFLTYFQNEAQLEKSRLLSDRFSAERPKGSFSTLEIQRTEQGDSAMYLCASSLAGFGQPQHFGDGTRLSIL.

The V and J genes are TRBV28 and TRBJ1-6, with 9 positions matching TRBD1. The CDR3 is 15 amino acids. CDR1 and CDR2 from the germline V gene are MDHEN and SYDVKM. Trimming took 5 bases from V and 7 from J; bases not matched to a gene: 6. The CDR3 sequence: CASSLGTGRNSPLHF. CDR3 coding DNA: TGTGCCAGCAGTCTCGGGACAGGGAGGAATTCACCCCTCCACTTT.